The clone carrying this T cell receptor (beta chain) was seen a handful of times. This CDR3 has 19 residues. Per germline, CDR1 SGHAT and CDR2 FQDESV (reference sequence). V lost 2 bases and J lost 4; bases outside the gene matches: 15. Amplification targeted TCR beta CDR3 regions from RNA transcripts. During a first-round RT-PCR of the TCR CDR3, the HTBI primer set was used. TCRdb analysed the multiplex PCR reads with MiXCR anew, one entry per CDR3 protein. The top ten hold about 11% of the sample, which has some 500,000 distinct CDR3 sequences, approximately 25% seen once. This record comes from a study of T cells in Graves' hyperthyroidism and ophthalmopathy.

The sample was blood. The clonotype originates from a woman in her 30s with Graves' ophthalmopathy. The chain recombines TRBV11-1 with TRBJ2-5; 11 nucleotides line up with TRBD2. The CDR3 reads CASSLITGLADHGGETQYF. As DNA, the CDR3 is TGTGCCAGCAGCTTAATTACGGGACTAGCGGACCATGGGGGAGAGACCCAGTACTTC.